This T cell receptor beta chain was recorded in a study of technical replicates of blood from a handful of donors. The protocol was immunoSEQ multiplex PCR, while the TCRdb copy is restricted to in-frame clones and leaves out a portion. Of about 98,000 clones in the sample, nearly 97% were seen once. This clone was counted a single time. V gave up 2 bases and J gave up 4 bases; unmatched junction bases: 1. The length of the CDR3 is 15 residues. The germline V gene encodes CDR1 SGHNT and CDR2 YYREEE (reference sequence). The source material was T cells isolated from PBMCs. The chain carries TRBV5-4 and TRBJ2-3; TRBD2 agrees at 13 bases. The source of this sequence is a human donor in good health. The CDR3 protein is CASSLGLAGADTQYF. CDR3 in DNA: TGTGCCAGCAGCTTAGGACTAGCGGGGGCAGATACGCAGTATTTT.